This TCR beta chain was captured by sequencing in a study of T cell responses to AZD1222 COVID-19 vaccine. Study-wide results and limits: Just a handful of people given AZD1222 tested seropositive at baseline.

Trimming left V 5 bases short and J 7 bases short, with 9 bases between. Germline CDR1 and CDR2: DFQATT and SNEGSKA (reference sequence). This CDR3 has 10 amino acids. Worth noting for this clone: Its specificity is unknown.

Measured with immunoSEQ multiplex PCR; TCRdb has only the in-frame clones, and not every one. Of 200,000 to 300,000 clones in the sample, 85% to 95% were seen once. V is TRBV20-1 and J is TRBJ2-7; D remains unclear. Sequencing was performed on peripheral blood, taken on day 0 of AZD1222 vaccination. The sequence was obtained from an adult in good health. The CDR3 here is CSAGREEQYF. CDR3 bases: TGCAGTGCTGGCCGAGAGGAGCAGTACTTC.